This TCR beta chain stems from a study of STAT5B mutations in CD4+ large granular lymphocyte leukemia. The study's findings and limits: Patient CD4-sorted repertoires looked more clonal than healthy CD4+ repertoires, even without putative leukemic clones.

About this clone: Its antigen is undetermined.

Trimming removed 2 bases from V and 0 bases from J, with 8 bases in between. The CDR3 is 14 amino acids. Germline CDR1 MNHEY, CDR2 SVGAGI. The data were produced by immunoSEQ multiplex PCR, yet TCRdb's version contains in-frame clones alone and is incomplete. This sample yields 45,000 or so clones, of which roughly 85% are seen a single time; 2.6% belongs to the top ten. This TCR was recovered from a human donor in good health. The rearrangement links TRBV6-5 to TRBJ2-7; D not resolved. The material sequenced was CD4+ T cells from blood buffy coats. The CDR3 DNA follows: TGTGCCAGCAGTTACCGGCACTCCTCCTACGAGCAGTACTTC. Translating gives CASSYRHSSYEQYF.